These 30 T cell receptor beta chains share one sample of origin, sequenced in a study of beta chain features in type 1 diabetes. Investigators reverse transcribed all isolated RNA, so they sequenced expressed TCRB transcripts. Repertoires were generated with immunoSEQ multiplex PCR, while TCRdb's copy carries only in-frame clones and drops some. The table includes roughly 300,000 clones, 14% detected once. Input material: central memory CD4+ T cells from blood. The receptor source for this set is a man younger than 40 in good health.

Comments on this clone: Other DNA sequences in the sample encode the same CDR3. V gene TRBV6-5 combines with J gene TRBJ2-1, with 11 positions matching TRBD2. This CDR3 contains 15 residues. Germline V gene sequence: CDR1 MNHEY, CDR2 SVGAGI. J was trimmed by 3 bases and V by 6 bases; bases with no gene match: 4. The CDR3: CASSPGTSGYNEQFF. The DNA for the CDR3 is TGTGCCAGCAGCCCCGGGACTAGCGGCTACAATGAGCAGTTCTTC.

V usage is TRBV4-1 and J usage is TRBJ1-2, with D possibly being TRBD1 (6 bases). The CDR3 covers 15 residues. V lost 5 bases to trimming and J lost 7 bases, with 20 bases between them. The germline gives CDR1 MGHRA, CDR2 YSYEKL. CDR3 DNA: TGCGCCAGCAGCTCCGTCCCAGGGGATCGGGGTGGCTACACCTTC. Protein: CASSSVPGDRGGYTF.

V is TRBV7-9 and J is TRBJ2-7; TRBD1 is a possible D gene (5 bases). Germline values: CDR1 SEHNR, CDR2 FQNEAQ (reference sequence). This CDR3 region has 14 residues. Trimming shortened V by 6 bases and J by 4 bases, and 16 bases separated the two germline ends. The CDR3 protein is CASSPTFQGYEQYF. The CDR3 DNA is TGTGCCAGCAGTCCAACATTCCAGGGTTACGAGCAGTACTTC.

The gene calls are TRBV6-1 and TRBJ2-7; 7 bases agree with TRBD2. V shed 5 bases and J 3 bases; nucleotides not matched to a gene: 7. The CDR3 consists of 14 residues. Germline-derived CDR1 and CDR2 are MNHNS and SASEGT. The CDR3 loop is CASSSPTGGYEQYF. Written as DNA, the CDR3 is TGTGCCAGCAGTTCCCCGACGGGAGGCTACGAGCAGTACTTC.

This clone was seen a few times. In the same sample, other DNA sequences code for this CDR3. The CDR3 DNA follows: TGTGCCAGCAGTGATCGTCAGCCCCAGCATTTT. It translates to CASSDRQPQHF. The chain links TRBV6-1 to TRBJ1-5; D is uncertain. The CDR3 is 11 amino acids. Trimming removed 3 bases at V and 6 bases at J, with 3 bases between. Per the germline V gene, CDR1 is MNHNS and CDR2 is SASEGT.

V usage is TRBV19 and J usage is TRBJ2-2; D is undetermined. Germline CDR1 LNHDA, CDR2 SQIVND (reference sequence). The CDR3 has 14 amino acids. Trimming stripped 3 bases from V and 1 base from J, with 6 bases between. The CDR3 is CASSIEVNTGELFF. The CDR3 bases are TGTGCCAGTAGTATTGAAGTGAACACCGGGGAGCTGTTTTTT.

As regards this clone: A far more abundant clone sits one base away, making this likely a read error. The chain links TRBV4-3 to TRBJ2-5; D is ambiguous. Germline V CDR1 and CDR2: LGHNA, YSLEER. CDR3 size: 14 residues. Trimming removed 5 bases at V and 2 bases at J, with 12 bases between. The CDR3 region has the DNA TGCGCCAGCAGCAAGGACCAGAGGCAAGAGACCCAGTACTTC. The encoded protein is CASSKDQRQETQYF.

This clone has a handful of counts. The chain recombines TRBV6-6 with TRBJ1-5; D gene unclear. V dropped 6 bases and J dropped 8 bases, with 14 bases sitting between them. This CDR3 has 13 amino acids. From germline, CDR1 is MNHNY and CDR2 SVGAGI (reference sequence). CDR3 DNA: TGTGCCAGCAGCTCCCAGTTGCGGAAGCCCCAGCATTTT. Translating gives CASSSQLRKPQHF.

This clone was seen at least ten times. The V call is TRBV7-2, the J call TRBJ2-7; 7 bases match TRBD1. Germline V gene sequence: CDR1 SGHTA, CDR2 FQGNSA. The V and J ends lost 3 bases and 4 bases, in that order; junction bases with no gene match: 6. There are 14 residues in the CDR3. The CDR3: CASSLTGLGYEQYF. CDR3 sequence (DNA): TGTGCCAGCAGCTTGACAGGGCTAGGGTACGAGCAGTACTTC.

This clone has at least ten counts. J is TRBJ2-1 and V is TRBV2; 8 bases fit TRBD2. This CDR3 is built from 13 residues. Germline V lookup: CDR1 SNHLY, CDR2 FYNNEI. Trimming removed 8 bases from V and 3 bases from J; junction bases left unmatched: 3. CDR3 sequence reads: CASREGDYNEQFF. CDR3 coding DNA: TGTGCCAGCCGGGAGGGCGACTACAATGAGCAGTTCTTC.

V and J are TRBV13 and TRBJ1-3; D is unresolved. This CDR3 contains 14 residues. Per germline, CDR1 PRHDT and CDR2 FYEKMQ (reference sequence). V was clipped by 3 bases and J by 0 bases, with 6 bases between them. CDR3 nucleotide sequence: TGTGCCAGCAGCTTTGGCAGCTCTGGAAACACCATATATTTT. It specifies CASSFGSSGNTIYF.

Concerning this clone itself: Because it lacks the conserved phenylalanine or tryptophan at the end, this CDR3 is likely a read error. This CDR3 reads CASTPGDNSPLHS. As DNA, the CDR3 is TGTGCCAGCACCCCAGGGGATAATTCACCCCTCCACTCT. The rearrangement links TRBV25-1 to TRBJ1-6, with D tentatively TRBD1 (6 bases). The CDR3 spans 13 residues. Germline V CDR1 and CDR2: MGHDK, SYGVNS. V lost 7 bases and J 5 bases, leaving 9 bases between the germline ends.

The rearrangement joins TRBV5-1 to TRBJ2-7; D not certain. Germline values: CDR1 SGHRS, CDR2 YFSETQ. This CDR3 spans 12 amino acids. V was trimmed by 1 base and J by 6 bases, leaving 8 bases between them. In nucleotides, the CDR3 is TGCGCCAGCAGCTTGATCAAGGGCGAGCAGTACTTC. This encodes CASSLIKGEQYF. The full variable domain, in which reference TRBV5-1 and TRBJ2-7 provide the parts outside the CDR3, is KAGVTQTPRYLIKTRGQQVTLSCSPISGHRSVSWYQQTPGQGLQFLFEYFSETQRNKGNFPGRFSGRQFSNSRSEMNVSTLELGDSALYLCASSLIKGEQYFGPGTRLTVT.

The genes are TRBV2 and TRBJ2-2; the match to TRBD2 covers 9 bases. The CDR3 contains 15 residues. The V gene end was trimmed by 5 bases and the J gene end by 0 bases; junction bases not matched to a gene: 1. CDR1 SNHLY and CDR2 FYNNEI come from the germline V gene. The CDR3 loop is CASSLAGANTGELFF. CDR3 in DNA: TGTGCCAGCAGTTTAGCGGGGGCGAACACCGGGGAGCTGTTTTTT. The whole variable domain, filled in from reference TRBV2 and TRBJ2-2, reads EPEVTQTPSHQVTQMGQEVILRCVPISNHLYFYWYRQILGQKVEFLVSFYNNEISEKSEIFDDQFSVERPDGSNFTLKIRSTKLEDSAMYFCASSLAGANTGELFFGEGSRLTVL.

The V call is TRBV7-3, the J call TRBJ1-1; the D is unclear. Germline-derived CDR1 and CDR2 are SGHTA and FQGTGA. This CDR3 contains 15 residues. V shed 5 bases and J shed 5 bases, with 18 bases lying between them. The CDR3 sequence: CASSHSSNIGTEAFF. The CDR3 nucleotides are TGTGCCAGCAGCCATTCCTCCAACATTGGGACTGAAGCTTTCTTT. The complete variable domain, with remaining parts taken from reference TRBV7-3 and TRBJ1-1, reads GAGVSQTPSNKVTEKGKYVELRCDPISGHTALYWYRQSLGQGPEFLIYFQGTGAADDSGLPNDRFFAVRPEGSVSTLKIQRTERGDSAVYLCASSHSSNIGTEAFFGQGTRLTVV.

The V and J genes are TRBV6-5 and TRBJ2-5; 13 bases are a match to TRBD2. V lost 4 bases to trimming and J lost 0 bases; unmatched junction nucleotides: 2. The CDR3 loop spans 16 amino acids. Germline V gene lookup returns CDR1 MNHEY and CDR2 SVGAGI. The CDR3 is CASSSGLAGYQETQYF. The CDR3 bases are TGTGCCAGCAGTTCGGGACTAGCGGGGTACCAAGAGACCCAGTACTTC.

This clone was observed a handful of times. The chain is built from TRBV19 and TRBJ2-4; D remains unclear. The V gene's germline CDR1 is LNHDA and CDR2 SQIVND (reference sequence). The CDR3 runs 13 residues. Trimming took off 11 bases at V and 5 bases at J, with 16 bases between the two ends. Written as DNA, the CDR3 is TGTGCCTGGCTCAACCCTAGAGAAAACATTCAGTACTTC. Encoded protein: CAWLNPRENIQYF.

This clone has more than one count but fewer than ten. The chain's CDR3 is CASRRQGAYGYTF. The CDR3 coding sequence is TGTGCCAGCAGGCGACAGGGGGCATATGGCTACACCTTC. The V gene is TRBV6-5, the J gene TRBJ1-2; TRBD1 matches 10 bases. Losses at the gene ends were 6 bases for V and 5 bases for J; bases not matched to a gene: 3. Germline CDR1 and CDR2: MNHEY and SVGAGI. The CDR3 consists of 13 residues.

In this sample, this clone turned up a few times. V and J are TRBV5-6 and TRBJ2-1; TRBD2 is a possible D gene (6 bases). The germline gives CDR1 SGHDT, CDR2 YYEEEE. V was pared by 4 bases and J by 10 bases, with 21 bases between. CDR3 length: 15 residues. The CDR3 is CASSPPGVVGQEQFF. The CDR3 DNA is TGTGCCAGCAGCCCCCCGGGGGTTGTTGGTCAAGAGCAGTTCTTC.

The chain recombines TRBV5-4 with TRBJ2-7; 10 positions match TRBD1. J gave up 3 bases and V 4 bases, and 10 bases lay outside the gene matches. CDR1 and CDR2 from the germline V gene are SGHNT and YYREEE (reference sequence). The CDR3 has 16 amino acids. The CDR3 DNA follows: TGTGCCAGCAGCCAAGGTCCGGGACAGGGGCGCTACGAGCAGTACTTC. Residues: CASSQGPGQGRYEQYF.

V is TRBV6-5 and J is TRBJ1-5; D call uncertain. V was cut by 6 bases and J by 0 bases, with 6 bases left in between. The CDR3 consists of 13 residues. Germline assignment: CDR1 MNHEY and CDR2 SVGAGI. The CDR3: CASSRNSNQPQHF. CDR3 nucleotide sequence: TGTGCCAGCAGCCGAAATAGCAATCAGCCCCAGCATTTT.

A few counts support this clone. The chain is built from TRBV2 and TRBJ2-7; possible D gene TRBD2, 7 bases. Trimming pared 10 bases from V and 5 bases from J, leaving 24 bases between. CDR1 and CDR2 from the germline V gene are SNHLY and FYNNEI. This CDR3 region has 15 residues. Here the CDR3 DNA reads TGTGCCACCCCGGGGGGTGAGGGGGATGGGCACGAGCAGTACGTC. It codes for CATPGGEGDGHEQYV.

This clone appeared a few times. The chain uses TRBV7-9 and TRBJ2-4; either TRBD1 or TRBD2 may supply D (6 bases each). Trimming stripped 2 bases from V and 1 base from J, with 18 bases between. Per germline, CDR1 SEHNR and CDR2 FQNEAQ (reference sequence). The CDR3 loop spans 18 amino acids. The CDR3 sequence is CASSLLEGDSRAKNIQYF. The DNA for the CDR3 is TGTGCCAGCAGCTTATTGGAGGGGGACTCCCGGGCCAAAAACATTCAGTACTTC.

This clone was recorded a few times. The chain carries TRBV6-5 and TRBJ2-5; 7 bases fit TRBD2. The ends lost 4 bases at V and 2 bases at J; junction bases unmatched: 7. This CDR3 has 15 amino acids. CDR1 and CDR2 from the germline V gene are MNHEY and SVGAGI. As DNA, the CDR3 is TGTGCCAGCAGTTTGGGGGGGGTAGGACAAGAGACCCAGTACTTC. Translation: CASSLGGVGQETQYF.

At least ten counts were recorded for this clone. The rearrangement uses TRBV5-8 and TRBJ1-2; 7 bases are a match to TRBD1. The CDR3 runs 16 residues. CDR1 is SGHTS, CDR2 YDEGEE, per germline. V lost 1 base, J lost 4 bases, and 10 bases stayed unmatched. The CDR3 DNA sequence: TGTGCCAGCAGCTTGAGAATTCGCGCAGGGGGCTATGGCTACACCTTC. Protein: CASSLRIRAGGYGYTF. Full variable domain (rest looked up from reference TRBV5-8 and TRBJ1-2): EAGVTQSPTHLIKTRGQQATLRCSPISGHTSVYWYQQALGLGLQFLLWYDEGEERNRGNFPPRFSGRQFPNYSSELNVNALELEDSALYLCASSLRIRAGGYGYTFGSGTRLTVV.

Points on this clone: A read error may produce the germline difference seen at one junction end. The rearrangement uses TRBV11-3 and TRBJ2-3; D gene uncertain. The CDR3 is 13 residues long. The germline V gene has CDR1 SGHNT and CDR2 YENEEA. In DNA, the CDR3 is TGTGCCAGCAGCTTAGTTTCCAGCGCGTTAGTGACTTTT. It translates to CASSLVSSALVTF.

This clone was observed a few times. The rearrangement links TRBV9 to TRBJ1-1; TRBD1 aligns across 8 bases. The V segment lost 3 bases and the J segment 6 bases; nucleotides outside the gene matches: 13. CDR1 and CDR2 (germline): SGDLS, YYNGEE. The CDR3 totals 16 residues. DNA of the CDR3: TGTGCCAGCAGCGGAGTCAGGGGGCCATTTGGTTCTGAAGCTTTCTTT. Translated: CASSGVRGPFGSEAFF. The variable domain in full, with the rest retrieved from reference TRBV9 and TRBJ1-1, is DSGVTQTPKHLITATGQRVTLRCSPRSGDLSVYWYQQSLDQGLQFLIQYYNGEERAKGNILERFSAQQFPDLHSELNLSSLELGDSALYFCASSGVRGPFGSEAFFGQGTRLTVV.

This clone was seen repeatedly, ten times or more. The gene calls are TRBV7-9 and TRBJ2-5, with 9 bases fitting TRBD1. The V gene's germline CDR1 is SEHNR and CDR2 FQNEAQ (reference sequence). Trimming took 3 bases from V and 3 from J; bases not matched to a gene: 11. The CDR3 runs 17 residues. CDR3 sequence: CASSFFLGTGIKETQYF. For the CDR3, the DNA is TGTGCCAGCAGCTTCTTTCTTGGGACAGGGATTAAAGAGACCCAGTACTTC.

This clone showed up just a few times. The V gene is TRBV9, the J gene TRBJ2-7; possible D gene TRBD1, 5 bases. The CDR3 length is 14 residues. CDR1 is SGDLS, CDR2 YYNGEE, per germline. In DNA form, the CDR3 reads TGTGCCAGCAGAGTAGACAGATCCCTATACGAGCAGTACGTC. Translation: CASRVDRSLYEQYV.

This clone came up once. The rearrangement uses TRBV11-3 and TRBJ2-3; D is undetermined. The CDR3 is 16 residues long. Trimming took off 1 base at V and 4 bases at J, with 15 bases between the two ends. Germline loops: CDR1 SGHNT, CDR2 YENEEA. CDR3: CASSLGEAINSDTQYF. CDR3 in DNA: TGTGCCAGCAGCTTAGGGGAAGCCATTAATTCAGATACGCAGTATTTT.